This record concerns one TCR beta chain sequence. This clone was detected once. Its antigen remains undetermined. The input lacks base qualities; no much larger clone sits a single base away. This sample was included in a study of cytomegalovirus exposure and HLA in healthy donors (dated by TCRdb to 2017 to 2019). Regarding the research as a whole: According to a later analysis, one platform produced both the roughly 110 validation repertoires and the approximately 600 repertoires of the first cohort. The study aimed to test whether signatures of past pathogen exposure could be identified by cataloging public T cell receptors. In addition to the first cohort of around 670 subjects, a separate validation cohort of over 90 different subjects was used. To predict cytomegalovirus infection status, the study brought together high-throughput TCR immunosequencing, statistical association of individual TCRs with disease status, and machine learning.

The donors were included in the validation cohort of some 120 subjects, a group kept apart from the roughly 670-subject first cohort. Library construction relied on the immunoSEQ multiplex PCR assay. In the source study's methods: A statistical classification framework was built for diagnosing cytomegalovirus status from the catalog of TCR beta chain sequences. As stored in TCRdb, this immuneACCESS dataset retains in-frame rearrangements with V and J assigned. A fraction of the clones does not appear; measured against another copy, unresolved V genes explain less than half of the discrepancy, and the remainder lacks a known reason. The V and J calls and the clone size are those of that table, but D and trimming were determined from the DNA. In this sample the table shows approximately 220,000 clones, around nine tenths of which occur a single time. The ten largest make up 2.6% of the sample. The research as a whole found: According to the authors, the approach could potentially be generalized to other disease states and immunological phenotypes. The classifier was reported to diagnose cytomegalovirus status with high specificity and sensitivity in both the original cohort and the validation cohort. Most TCR sequences were seen in very few donors, while some public TCRs were found in many individuals. All 130 or so repertoires were used to score co-occurrence in the validation cohort in a later analysis, because that analysis had no HLA typing for the cohort. Three of the identified cytomegalovirus-associated TCR beta chains were confirmed in vitro to be specific for cytomegalovirus antigens. The study listed around 160 TCR beta chains as associated with cytomegalovirus. Subsequent analysis determined that TCRs grouped into clusters in the first cohort also showed a tendency toward co-occurrence across the 120 or so validation repertoires, and approximately 94% of cluster scores exceeded 0.

From cysteine to phenylalanine, the CDR3 is 13 amino acids long. Kept here is only the CDR3 DNA, which spans 39 bases and is read in frame from base 1. Reading the germline V gene (reference sequence) gives CDR1 SGHKS and CDR2 YYEKEE. The trim is 5 bases for V and 1 base for J, with a gap of 9 bases between the germline ends. This sequence uses TRBV5-5 and TRBJ2-5, with a tentative D gene TRBD1 over 6 matching bases. The specimen sequenced was PBMCs. The TCR comes from a man aged 18 to 29 in good health and CMV-seronegative. CDR3 protein: CASRRQAQETQYF. The DNA reads TGTGCCAGCAGGAGACAGGCCCAAGAGACCCAGTACTTC.